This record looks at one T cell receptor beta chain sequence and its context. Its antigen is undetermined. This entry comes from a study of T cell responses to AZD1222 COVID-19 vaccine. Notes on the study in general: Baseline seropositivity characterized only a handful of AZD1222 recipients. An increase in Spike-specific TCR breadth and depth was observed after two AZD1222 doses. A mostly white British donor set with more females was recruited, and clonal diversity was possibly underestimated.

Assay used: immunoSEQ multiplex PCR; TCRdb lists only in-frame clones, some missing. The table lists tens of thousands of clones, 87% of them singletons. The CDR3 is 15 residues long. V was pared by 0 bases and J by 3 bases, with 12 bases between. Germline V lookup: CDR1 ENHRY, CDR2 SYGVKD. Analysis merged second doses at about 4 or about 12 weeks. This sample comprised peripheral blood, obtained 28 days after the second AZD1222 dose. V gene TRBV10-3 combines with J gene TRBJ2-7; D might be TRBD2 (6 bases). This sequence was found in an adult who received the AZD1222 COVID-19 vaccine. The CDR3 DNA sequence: TGTGCCATCAGTGAGTCATGGGGGGAACTCTACGAGCAGTACTTC. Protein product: CAISESWGELYEQYF.